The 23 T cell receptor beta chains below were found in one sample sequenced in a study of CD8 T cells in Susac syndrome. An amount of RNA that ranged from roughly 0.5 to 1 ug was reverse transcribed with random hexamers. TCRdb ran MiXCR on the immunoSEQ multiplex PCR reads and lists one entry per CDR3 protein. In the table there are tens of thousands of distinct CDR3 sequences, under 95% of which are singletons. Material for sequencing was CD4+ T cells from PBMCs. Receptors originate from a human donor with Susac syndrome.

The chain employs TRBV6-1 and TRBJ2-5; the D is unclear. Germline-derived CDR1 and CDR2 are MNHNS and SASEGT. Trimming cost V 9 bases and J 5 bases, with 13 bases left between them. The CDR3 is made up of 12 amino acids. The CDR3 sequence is CASGVRIETQYF. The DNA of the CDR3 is TGTGCCAGTGGGGTGCGCATCGAGACCCAGTACTTC.

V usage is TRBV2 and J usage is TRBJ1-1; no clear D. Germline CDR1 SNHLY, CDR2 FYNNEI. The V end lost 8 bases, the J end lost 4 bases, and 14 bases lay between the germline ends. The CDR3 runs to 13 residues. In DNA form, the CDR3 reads TGTGCCAGCGTGGGTTCAATCAGCACTGAAGCTTTCTTT. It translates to CASVGSISTEAFF.

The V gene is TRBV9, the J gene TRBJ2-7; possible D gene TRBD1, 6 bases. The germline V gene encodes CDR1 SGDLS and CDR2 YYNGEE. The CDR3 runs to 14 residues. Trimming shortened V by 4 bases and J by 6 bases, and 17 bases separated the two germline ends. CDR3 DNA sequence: TGTGCCAGCAGCCCCGACAGGCCCTTAAGCGAGCAGTACTTC. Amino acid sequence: CASSPDRPLSEQYF. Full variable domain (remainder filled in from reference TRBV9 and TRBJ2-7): DSGVTQTPKHLITATGQRVTLRCSPRSGDLSVYWYQQSLDQGLQFLIQYYNGEERAKGNILERFSAQQFPDLHSELNLSSLELGDSALYFCASSPDRPLSEQYFGPGTRLTVT.

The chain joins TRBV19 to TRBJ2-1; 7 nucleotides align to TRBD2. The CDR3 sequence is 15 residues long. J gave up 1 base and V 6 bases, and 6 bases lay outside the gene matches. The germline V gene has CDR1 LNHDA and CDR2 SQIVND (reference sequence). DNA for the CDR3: TGTGCCAGTAGACCCTGGGGAGGGTCCTACAATGAGCAGTTCTTC. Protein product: CASRPWGGSYNEQFF. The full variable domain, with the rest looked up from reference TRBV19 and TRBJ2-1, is DGGITQSPKYLFRKEGQNVTLSCEQNLNHDAMYWYRQDPGQGLRLIYYSQIVNDFQKGDIAEGYSVSREKKESFPLTVTSAQKNPTAFYLCASRPWGGSYNEQFFGPGTRLTVL.

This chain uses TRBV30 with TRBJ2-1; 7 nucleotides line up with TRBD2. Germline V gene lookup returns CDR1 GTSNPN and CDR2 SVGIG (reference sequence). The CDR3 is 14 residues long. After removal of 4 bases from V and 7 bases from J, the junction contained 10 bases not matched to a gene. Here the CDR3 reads CAWNGLGPQNEQFF. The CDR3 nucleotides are TGTGCCTGGAACGGACTAGGGCCTCAGAATGAGCAGTTCTTC. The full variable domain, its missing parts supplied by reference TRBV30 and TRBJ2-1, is SQTIHQWPATLVQPVGSPLSLECTVEGTSNPNLYWYRQAAGRGLQLLFYSVGIGQISSEVPQNLSASRPQDRQFILSSKKLLLSDSGFYLCAWNGLGPQNEQFFGPGTRLTVL.

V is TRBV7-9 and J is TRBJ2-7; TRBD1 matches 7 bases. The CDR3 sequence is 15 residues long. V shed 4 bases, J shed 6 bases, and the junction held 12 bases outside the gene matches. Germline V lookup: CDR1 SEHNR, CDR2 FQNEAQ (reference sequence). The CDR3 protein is CASSSSDRLPGEQYF. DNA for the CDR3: TGTGCCAGCAGCTCGTCGGACAGGCTCCCGGGCGAGCAGTACTTC. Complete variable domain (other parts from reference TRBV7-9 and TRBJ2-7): DTGVSQNPRHKITKRGQNVTFRCDPISEHNRLYWYRQTLGQGPEFLTYFQNEAQLEKSRLLSDRFSAERPKGSFSTLEIQRTEQGDSAMYLCASSSSDRLPGEQYFGPGTRLTVT.

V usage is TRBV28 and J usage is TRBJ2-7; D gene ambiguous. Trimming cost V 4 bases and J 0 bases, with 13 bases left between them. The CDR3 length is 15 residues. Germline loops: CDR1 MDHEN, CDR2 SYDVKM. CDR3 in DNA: TGTGCCAGCAGTTCCAGAGCAAGGGCCTCCTACGAGCAGTACTTC. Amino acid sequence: CASSSRARASYEQYF.

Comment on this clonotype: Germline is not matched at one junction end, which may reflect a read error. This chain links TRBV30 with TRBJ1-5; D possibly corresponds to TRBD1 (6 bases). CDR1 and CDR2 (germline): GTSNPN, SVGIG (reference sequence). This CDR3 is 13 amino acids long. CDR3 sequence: CAWTTGVNQPQHF. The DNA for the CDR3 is TGTGCTTGGACGACAGGAGTCAATCAGCCCCAGCATTTT.

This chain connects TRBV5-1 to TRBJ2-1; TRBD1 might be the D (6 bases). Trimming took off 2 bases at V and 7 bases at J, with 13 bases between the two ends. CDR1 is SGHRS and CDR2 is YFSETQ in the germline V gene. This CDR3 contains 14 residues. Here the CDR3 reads CASSFGGLGNEQFF. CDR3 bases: TGCGCCAGCAGCTTTGGGGGCCTCGGGAATGAGCAGTTCTTC.

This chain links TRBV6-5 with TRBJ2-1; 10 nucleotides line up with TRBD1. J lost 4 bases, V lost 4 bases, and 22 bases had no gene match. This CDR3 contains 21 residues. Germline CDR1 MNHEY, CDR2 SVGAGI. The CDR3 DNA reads TGTGCCAGCAGTTTTTATCCTCCGACTCCCGGGACAGGGGAGGTATACAATGAGCAGTTCTTC. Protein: CASSFYPPTPGTGEVYNEQFF.

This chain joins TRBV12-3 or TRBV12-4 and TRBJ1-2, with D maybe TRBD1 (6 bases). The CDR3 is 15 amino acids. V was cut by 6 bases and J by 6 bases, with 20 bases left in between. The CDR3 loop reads CASRTAGGRGDGYTF. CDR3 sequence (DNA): TGTGCCAGCAGAACCGCAGGTGGCAGGGGCGATGGCTACACCTTC.

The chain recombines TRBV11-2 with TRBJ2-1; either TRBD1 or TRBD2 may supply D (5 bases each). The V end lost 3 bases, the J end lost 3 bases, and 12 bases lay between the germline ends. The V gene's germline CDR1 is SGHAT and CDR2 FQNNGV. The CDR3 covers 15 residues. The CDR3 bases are TGTGCCAGCAGCTTGGAGCGGACATTCTACAATGAGCAGTTCTTC. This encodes CASSLERTFYNEQFF. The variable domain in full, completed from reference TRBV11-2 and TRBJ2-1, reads EAGVAQSPRYKIIEKRQSVAFWCNPISGHATLYWYQQILGQGPKLLIQFQNNGVVDDSQLPKDRFSAERLKGVDSTLKIQPAKLEDSAVYLCASSLERTFYNEQFFGPGTRLTVL.

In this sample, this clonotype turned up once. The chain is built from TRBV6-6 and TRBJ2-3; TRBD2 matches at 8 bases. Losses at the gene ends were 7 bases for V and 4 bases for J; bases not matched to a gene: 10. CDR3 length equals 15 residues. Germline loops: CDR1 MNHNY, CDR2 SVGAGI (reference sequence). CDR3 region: CASTLVSGGPDTQYF. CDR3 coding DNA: TGTGCCAGCACCCTCGTATCGGGAGGGCCAGATACGCAGTATTTT.

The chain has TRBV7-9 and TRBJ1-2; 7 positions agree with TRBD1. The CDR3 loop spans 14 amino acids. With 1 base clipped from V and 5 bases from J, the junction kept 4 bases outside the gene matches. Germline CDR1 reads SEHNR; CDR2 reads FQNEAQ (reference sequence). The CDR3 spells CASSLGPGGYGYTF. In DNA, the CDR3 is TGTGCCAGCAGCTTAGGGCCAGGGGGATATGGCTACACCTTC.

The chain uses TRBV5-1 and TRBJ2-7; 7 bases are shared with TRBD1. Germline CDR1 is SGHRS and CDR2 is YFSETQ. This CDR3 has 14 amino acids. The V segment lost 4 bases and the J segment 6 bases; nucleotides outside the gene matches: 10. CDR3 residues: CASSVGQIGTEQYF. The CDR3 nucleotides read TGCGCCAGCAGCGTGGGACAGATAGGAACCGAGCAGTACTTC.

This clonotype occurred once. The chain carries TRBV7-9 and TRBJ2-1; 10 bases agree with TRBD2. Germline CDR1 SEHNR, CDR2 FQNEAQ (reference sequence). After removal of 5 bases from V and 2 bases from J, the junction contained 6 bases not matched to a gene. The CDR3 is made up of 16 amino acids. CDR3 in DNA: TGTGCCAGCAGCAAACTAGCGGGATACACCTACAATGAGCAGTTCTTC. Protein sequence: CASSKLAGYTYNEQFF.

The CDR3 DNA follows: TGTGCCAGCTCACCAATAACAGGGAACACTGAAGCTTTCTTT. Encoded protein: CASSPITGNTEAFF. This sequence joins TRBV18 and TRBJ1-1; D is possibly TRBD1 (5 bases). CDR1 is KGHSH and CDR2 is LQKENI in the germline V gene. This CDR3 region has 14 residues. V was cut by 2 bases and J by 1 base, with 8 bases left in between.

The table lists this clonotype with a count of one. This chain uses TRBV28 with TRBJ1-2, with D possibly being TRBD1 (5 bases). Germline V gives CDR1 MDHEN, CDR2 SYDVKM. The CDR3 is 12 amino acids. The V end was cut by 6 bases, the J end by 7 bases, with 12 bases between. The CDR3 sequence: CASSKGKGGYTF. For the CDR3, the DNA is TGTGCCAGCAGCAAGGGGAAGGGTGGCTACACCTTC.

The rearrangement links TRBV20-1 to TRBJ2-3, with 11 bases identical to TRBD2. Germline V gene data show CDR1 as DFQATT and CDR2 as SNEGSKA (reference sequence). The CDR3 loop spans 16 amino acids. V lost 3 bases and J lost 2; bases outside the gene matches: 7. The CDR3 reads CSASSASGGNTDTQYF. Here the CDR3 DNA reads TGCAGTGCTAGCTCGGCTAGCGGGGGGAACACAGATACGCAGTATTTT.

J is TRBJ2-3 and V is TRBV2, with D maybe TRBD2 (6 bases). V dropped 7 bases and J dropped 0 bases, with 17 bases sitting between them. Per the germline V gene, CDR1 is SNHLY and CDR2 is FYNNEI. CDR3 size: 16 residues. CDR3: CASNGRGRGSTDTQYF. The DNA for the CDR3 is TGTGCCAGCAACGGGAGAGGACGAGGGAGCACAGATACGCAGTATTTT.

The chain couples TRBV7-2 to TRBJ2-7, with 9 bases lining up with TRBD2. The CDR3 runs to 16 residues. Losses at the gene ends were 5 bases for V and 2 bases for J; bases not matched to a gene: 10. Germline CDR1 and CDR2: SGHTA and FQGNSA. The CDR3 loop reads CASSHPGTSRPYEQYF. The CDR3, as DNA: TGTGCCAGCAGCCACCCCGGGACTAGCAGACCCTACGAGCAGTACTTC.

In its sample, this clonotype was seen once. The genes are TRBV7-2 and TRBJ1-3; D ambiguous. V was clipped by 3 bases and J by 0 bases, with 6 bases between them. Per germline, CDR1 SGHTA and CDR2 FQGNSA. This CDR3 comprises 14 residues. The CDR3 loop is CASSFYASGNTIYF. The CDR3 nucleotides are TGTGCCAGCAGCTTCTACGCCTCTGGAAACACCATATATTTT.

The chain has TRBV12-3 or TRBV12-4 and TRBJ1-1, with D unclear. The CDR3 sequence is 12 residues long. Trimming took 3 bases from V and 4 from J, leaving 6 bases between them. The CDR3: CASSFPGTEAFF. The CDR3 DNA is TGTGCCAGCAGTTTCCCCGGCACTGAAGCTTTCTTT.